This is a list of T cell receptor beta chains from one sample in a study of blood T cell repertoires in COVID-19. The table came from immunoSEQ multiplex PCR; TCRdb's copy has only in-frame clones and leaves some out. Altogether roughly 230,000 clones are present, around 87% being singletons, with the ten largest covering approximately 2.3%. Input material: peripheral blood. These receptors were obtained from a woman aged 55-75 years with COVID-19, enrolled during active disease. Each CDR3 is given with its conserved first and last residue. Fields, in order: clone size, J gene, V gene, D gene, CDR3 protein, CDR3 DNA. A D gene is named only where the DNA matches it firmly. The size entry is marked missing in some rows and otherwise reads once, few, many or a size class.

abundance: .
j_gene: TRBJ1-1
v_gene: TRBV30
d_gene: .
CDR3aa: CAWSVTLSTEAFF
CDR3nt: TGTGCCTGGAGTGTAACTCTATCCACTGAAGCTTTCTTT

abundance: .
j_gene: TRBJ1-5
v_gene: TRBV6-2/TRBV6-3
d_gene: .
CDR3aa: CASSYPPTGVPPQHF
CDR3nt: TGTGCCAGCAGTTACCCTCCAACCGGGGTCCCCCCCCAGCATTTT

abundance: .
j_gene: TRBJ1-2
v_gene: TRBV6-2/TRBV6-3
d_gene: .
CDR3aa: CASSKAGGNYGYTF
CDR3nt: TGTGCCAGCAGCAAAGCGGGGGGAAACTATGGCTACACCTTC

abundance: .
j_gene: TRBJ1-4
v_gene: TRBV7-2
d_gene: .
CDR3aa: CASSLERKKLFF
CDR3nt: TGTGCCAGCAGCTTAGAGAGGAAAAAACTGTTTTTT

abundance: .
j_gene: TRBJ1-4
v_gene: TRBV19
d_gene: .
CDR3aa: CASSILRDPEKLFF
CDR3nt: TGTGCCAGTAGTATTCTCAGGGATCCTGAAAAACTGTTTTTT

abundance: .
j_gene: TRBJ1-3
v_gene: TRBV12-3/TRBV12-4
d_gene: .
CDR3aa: CASSTRTGNTIYF
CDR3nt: TGTGCCAGCAGTACTAGAACAGGAAACACCATATATTTT

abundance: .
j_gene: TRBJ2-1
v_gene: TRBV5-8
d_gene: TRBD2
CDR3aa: CASSPRSSGVYNEQFF
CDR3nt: TGTGCCAGCAGCCCCCGTTCTAGCGGGGTCTACAATGAGCAGTTCTTC

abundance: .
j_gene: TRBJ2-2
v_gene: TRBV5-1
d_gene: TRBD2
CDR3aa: CASSLAREGGELFF
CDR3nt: TGCGCCAGCAGCTTGGCCCGGGAGGGCGGGGAGCTGTTTTTT

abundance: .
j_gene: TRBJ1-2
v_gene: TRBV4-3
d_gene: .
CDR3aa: CASSQNGGYGYTF
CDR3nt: TGCGCCAGCAGCCAAAACGGAGGCTATGGCTACACCTTC

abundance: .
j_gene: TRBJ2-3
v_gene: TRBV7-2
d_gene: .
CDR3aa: CASSSRQVPDTQYF
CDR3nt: TGTGCCAGCAGCTCCCGACAGGTCCCAGATACGCAGTATTTT

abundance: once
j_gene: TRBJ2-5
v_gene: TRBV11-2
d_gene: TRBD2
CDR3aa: CASSPGLGGIETQYF
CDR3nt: TGTGCCAGCAGCCCTGGACTAGGAGGAATAGAGACCCAGTACTTC

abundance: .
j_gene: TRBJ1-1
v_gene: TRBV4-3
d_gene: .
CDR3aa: CASSVGRAGRTEAFF
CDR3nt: TGCGCCAGCAGCGTTGGGCGGGCGGGGAGGACTGAAGCTTTCTTT